The next 19 T cell receptor beta chains were all read from a single sample in a study of tumor and adjacent non-tumor tissue in lung cancer. The template was RNA from unsorted bulk tissue. The normal lung tissue was taken more than 3 cm from the tumor edge. The library came from three nested PCR rounds adapted from ARM-PCR protocols. TCRdb processed the multiplex PCR reads anew with MiXCR; each CDR3 protein has one entry. The sample includes roughly 67,000 distinct CDR3 sequences, more than 75% of them seen just once. The sample taken for sequencing was distant non-tumor lung tissue. The receptors stem from a man aged 55 to 69 with non-small cell lung cancer.

Concerning this clonotype itself: The junction departs from the called germline gene at one end, perhaps through a read error. The chain couples TRBV28 to TRBJ2-7; no reliable D call. Per the germline V gene, CDR1 is MDHEN and CDR2 is SYDVKM. The CDR3 extends over 12 amino acids. The chain's CDR3 is CTSSLSYYEQYF. CDR3 coding DNA: TGTACCAGCAGTCTGAGCTACTACGAGCAGTACTTC. Based on the CDR3 plus reference TRBV28 and TRBJ2-7, the full variable domain is DVKVTQSSRYLVKRTGEKVFLECVQDMDHENMFWYRQDPGLGLRLIYFSYDVKMKEKGDIPEGYSVSREKKERFSLILESASTNQTSMYLCTSSLSYYEQYFGPGTRLTVT.

In this sample, this clonotype turned up many times. The chain employs TRBV20-1 and TRBJ2-5; 8 nucleotides line up with TRBD2. The germline V gene encodes CDR1 DFQATT and CDR2 SNEGSKA (reference sequence). CDR3 length equals 13 residues. J was trimmed by 6 bases and V by 4 bases; bases with no gene match: 7. As DNA, the CDR3 is TGCAGTGCTATCGGCGGGAGGATGAAGACCCAGTACTTC. Translating gives CSAIGGRMKTQYF.

To note about this clonotype: An end of the junction differs from the germline gene, which may be a read error. The chain links TRBV11-1 to TRBJ2-1, with 9 bases fitting TRBD2. CDR3 length equals 15 residues. Germline CDR1 is SGHAT and CDR2 is FQDESV (reference sequence). CDR3 nucleotides: TGTGCCAGCAGCCTGTGGACTAGCGAGAAGAATGAGCAGTTATTC. The encoded protein is CASSLWTSEKNEQLF. The full variable domain, completed using reference TRBV11-1 and TRBJ2-1, is EAEVAQSPRYKITEKSQAVAFWCDPISGHATLYWYRQILGQGPELLVQFQDESVVDDSQLPKDRFSAERLKGVDSTLKIQPAELGDSAMYLCASSLWTSEKNEQLFGPGTRLTVL.

The rearrangement links TRBV11-2 to TRBJ2-1; 10 bases align to TRBD2. This CDR3 contains 14 residues. The V gene's germline CDR1 is SGHAT and CDR2 FQNNGV. Germline trimming cut 11 bases from V and 4 bases from J; bases unmatched to any gene: 8. The CDR3 nucleotides read TGTGCCGCTCGGCTAGCGGGAGTGTACAATGAGCAGTTCTTC. Protein: CAARLAGVYNEQFF.

Regarding this clonotype: The junction shows a germline mismatch at one end, possibly a read error. The chain recombines TRBV4-1 with TRBJ2-1; 10 bases map to TRBD2. Per the germline V gene, CDR1 is MGHRA and CDR2 is YSYEKL. The CDR3 sequence is 18 residues long. The CDR3 bases are TGCGCCAGCAGCCAGATAGCGGGAGGACCTCAGTCCTACATTGAGCAGTTCTTC. This encodes CASSQIAGGPQSYIEQFF.

This clonotype was counted between two and nine times. The CDR3 region has the DNA TGTGCCAGCACCCCGGGAGGGCCGATAGATACGCAGTATTTT. Encoded protein: CASTPGGPIDTQYF. The chain joins TRBV6-6 to TRBJ2-3, with 8 bases aligning to TRBD2. The length of the CDR3 is 14 residues. V lost 7 bases, J lost 5 bases, and 8 bases stayed unmatched. Germline CDR1 is MNHNY and CDR2 is SVGAGI (reference sequence).

This clonotype was seen once. This chain connects TRBV27 to TRBJ1-5; D possibly corresponds to TRBD1 (6 bases). Trimming took off 5 bases at V and 5 bases at J, with 16 bases between the two ends. Per the germline V gene, CDR1 is MNHEY and CDR2 is SMNVEV (reference sequence). This CDR3 is built from 15 residues. Written as DNA, the CDR3 is TGTGCCAGCAGTCCGGACAGCGGGATAGATCAGCCCCAGCATTTT. Translation: CASSPDSGIDQPQHF.

The chain links TRBV13 to TRBJ2-7; tentatively, D is TRBD2 (5 bases). The length of the CDR3 is 14 residues. Trimming shortened V by 5 bases and J by 7 bases, and 18 bases separated the two germline ends. Germline loops: CDR1 PRHDT, CDR2 FYEKMQ (reference sequence). CDR3 protein: CASSPPGGGTEQYF. CDR3 nucleotide sequence: TGTGCCAGCAGCCCCCCCGGTGGAGGCACAGAGCAGTACTTC.

As regards this clonotype: A junction boundary mismatches the germline segment, possibly from a read error. J is TRBJ1-2 and V is TRBV6-5; 10 bases are a match to TRBD1. Per germline, CDR1 MNHEY and CDR2 SVGAGI. The CDR3 runs to 14 residues. The CDR3: CASGGTGDEYDYTF. The CDR3 coding sequence is TGTGCCAGTGGAGGGACAGGGGACGAGTATGACTACACCTTT.

This clonotype was seen only once. The chain is built from TRBV6-5 and TRBJ2-5; TRBD2 matches at 9 bases. Per germline, CDR1 MNHEY and CDR2 SVGAGI. The CDR3 covers 16 residues. Trimming at V came to 8 bases and at J to 6 bases, leaving 16 bases not matched to a gene. The CDR3 region has the DNA TGTGCCAGCTTGCCCCGAATAGCGGGAGTCGGGAAGACCCAGTACTTC. Amino acids: CASLPRIAGVGKTQYF.

Note on this clonotype: At one end, the junction sequence differs from germline, possibly due to a read error. This chain links TRBV20-1 with TRBJ2-2; 8 bases fit TRBD2. The length of the CDR3 is 15 residues. Germline CDR1 reads DFQATT; CDR2 reads SNEGSKA (reference sequence). CDR3 nucleotides: TGTAATGCTACTAGCGGTAGATTTAACACCGGGGAGCTGCTTTTT. Protein: CNATSGRFNTGELLF.

Comments on this clonotype: Lacking the conserved final phenylalanine or tryptophan, this CDR3 likely reflects a read error. The DNA is left out, because the CDR3 cannot be placed on it with certainty; the CDR3 is given as TCRdb lists it. CDR3 amino acids: CARSYGGQVSTEAFL. The gene calls are TRBV6-5 and TRBJ1-1. Germline V gives CDR1 MNHEY, CDR2 SVGAGI. The CDR3 comprises 15 residues, both ends counted.

This clonotype was recorded at least ten times. The rearrangement uses TRBV28 and TRBJ2-7; possible D gene TRBD1, 5 bases. The CDR3 covers 13 residues. Trimming took off 3 bases at V and 6 bases at J, with 12 bases between the two ends. Germline V gives CDR1 MDHEN, CDR2 SYDVKM. CDR3 sequence: CASSFGARGEQYF. The CDR3 DNA reads as TGTGCCAGCAGTTTTGGGGCGCGAGGCGAGCAGTACTTC.

As for this clonotype: The junction shows a germline mismatch at one end, possibly a read error. The chain combines TRBV14 with TRBJ2-7, with D tentatively TRBD1 (5 bases). CDR1 SGHDN and CDR2 FVKESK come from the germline V gene. This CDR3 spans 13 amino acids. The CDR3 sequence: CVSSQIKSTVQSF. The CDR3 DNA is TGTGTCAGCAGCCAAATTAAATCGACAGTACAAAGCTTC.

With regard to this clonotype: Here the CDR3 omits its conserved ending phenylalanine or tryptophan, so a read error is the likely source. The chain links TRBV29-1 to TRBJ1-2; no reliable D call. Per the germline V gene, CDR1 is SQVTM and CDR2 is ANQGSEA. The CDR3 length is 12 residues. The V end lost 4 bases, the J end lost 3 bases, and 9 bases lay between the germline ends. The CDR3 region is CSVAGGDYGYTL. The CDR3 DNA reads TGCAGCGTTGCGGGCGGCGACTATGGCTACACCCTC.

This clonotype was picked up many times. The chain joins TRBV7-9 to TRBJ2-1; TRBD1 aligns across 8 bases. After removal of 6 bases from V and 5 bases from J, the junction contained 9 bases not matched to a gene. CDR3 length: 15 residues. The germline V gene encodes CDR1 SEHNR and CDR2 FQNEAQ (reference sequence). The CDR3 coding sequence is TGTGCCAGCAGGTCAAATGGACAGGGCCACAATGAGCAGTTCTTC. Amino acid sequence: CASRSNGQGHNEQFF.

On this clonotype: One end of the junction is discordant with germline, which a read error may explain. The J gene is TRBJ1-1, the V gene TRBV6-5, with D uncertain. The CDR3 spans 15 residues. The germline gives CDR1 MNHEY, CDR2 SVGAGI. CDR3 nucleotide sequence: TGTGCCAGGAGTTACTGCGGTCAGGTGTCCACTGAAGCTTTCTTC. This gives the protein CARSYCGQVSTEAFF.

The count of this clonotype is one. A clone one base away is much larger, so this may be a read error. In DNA form, the CDR3 reads TGTGCCAGCTCAGGCATGCCGAATCAGCCCCAGCATTTT. This encodes CASSGMPNQPQHF. V is TRBV2 and J is TRBJ1-5; no firm D call. The germline V gene encodes CDR1 SNHLY and CDR2 FYNNEI. The CDR3 has 13 amino acids. Trimming shortened V by 8 bases and J by 4 bases, and 12 bases separated the two germline ends.

V gene TRBV5-1 combines with J gene TRBJ2-3; D uncertain. This CDR3 is 15 amino acids long. Germline V CDR1 and CDR2: SGHRS, YFSETQ. V dropped 2 bases and J dropped 4 bases, with 14 bases sitting between them. The CDR3 spells CASSFSAVKADTQYF. The CDR3 region has the DNA TGCGCCAGCAGCTTCTCGGCAGTCAAGGCAGATACGCAGTATTTT.